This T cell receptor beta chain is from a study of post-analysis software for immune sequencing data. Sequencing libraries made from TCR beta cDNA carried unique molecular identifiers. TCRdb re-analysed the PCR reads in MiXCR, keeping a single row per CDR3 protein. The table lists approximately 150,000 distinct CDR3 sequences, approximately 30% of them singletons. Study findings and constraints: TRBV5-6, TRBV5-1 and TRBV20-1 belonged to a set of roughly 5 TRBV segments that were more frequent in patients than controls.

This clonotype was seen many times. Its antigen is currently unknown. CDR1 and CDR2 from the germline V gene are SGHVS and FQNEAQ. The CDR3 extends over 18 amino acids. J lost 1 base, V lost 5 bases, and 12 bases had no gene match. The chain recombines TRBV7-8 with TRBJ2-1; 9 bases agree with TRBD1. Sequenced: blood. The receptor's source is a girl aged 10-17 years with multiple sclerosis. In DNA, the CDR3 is TGTGCCAGCAGCCCTCTCGGGGGGACAGGGTCTTCCTACAATGAGCAGTTCTTC. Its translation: CASSPLGGTGSSYNEQFF.